One T cell receptor beta chain is described in this entry. Its specific antigen is unknown. Base qualities are missing; no much larger clone stands one base away. The data derive from a study of blood T cell repertoires in COVID-19 (dated by TCRdb to 2018 to 2020). Regarding the study in general: Samples from collaborators originated in the United States, Italy and Spain and spanned both the acute and convalescent phases of COVID-19. The material from the prospective study consisted of cDNA or gDNA derived from T cells, B-cell-depleted T cells, or PBMCs. The dataset comprised deeply sampled blood TCRbeta repertoires from subjects exposed to, actively infected with, or recovered from COVID-19. A freely available public database, intended as a resource for researchers studying the immune response to SARS-CoV-2, is where the repertoires were released. Samples came from the ongoing ImmuneRACE study (first 160 participants) plus 1,254 subjects from 6 global collaborators. A de-identified subject ID, COVID-19 status, age in years and sex were almost always included in the sample metadata. HLA class I and class II types, where available, came from metadata supplied by the sample provider rather than from assay-based typing.

Study-level results and caveats: The amount of clinical and demographic metadata varied by source and participant and was provided uncurated.

The germline V gene sets CDR1 to SQVTM and CDR2 to ANQGSEA. The germline ends are 10 bases apart after V is trimmed by 7 bases and J by 4 bases. The CDR3 contains 11 residues, cysteine and phenylalanine counted. Just CDR3 DNA is preserved here, 33 bases in frame from base 1. Each collaborating institution followed its own protocols to collect whole blood in K2EDTA tubes. Collaborator samples were shipped for TCRbeta analysis as frozen whole blood, isolated PBMCs, or DNA extracted from either sample type. The immunoSEQ Assay, a bias-controlled multiplex PCR, was used to amplify TCRbeta CDR3 regions from genomic DNA. The paper's processing steps were these. Nucleated cell counts per sample were estimated from amplification of reference gene primers within the assay. To quantify the absolute abundance of each unique TCRbeta CDR3 rearrangement, sequence reads were collapsed and filtered. For each sample, productive Simpson clonality was calculated by taking the square root of Simpson's diversity index across productive rearrangements. TCRdb re-hosts the immuneACCESS table, in-frame sequences only. Its copies lack some clones; in the studies checked, an unresolved V gene accounts for under half of them, and the cause for the rest is not known. D and trimming were read from the DNA, whereas the V and J calls and clone size are those reported in that table. This sample is represented by fewer than 300,000 clones; 88% of them were singletons. The ten most abundant clones make up about 9.8% of the sample.

Recombination joined TRBV29-1 with TRBJ1-2; there is no confident call for the D gene. The sample taken for sequencing was peripheral blood. This receptor was taken from a man aged 18 to 30 with active or convalescent COVID-19. CDR3 reads: CSGGSSYGYTF. The sequence in DNA is TGCAGCGGCGGGTCGAGCTATGGCTACACCTTC.